The 32 T cell receptor beta chains in this list originate from one sample, sequenced in a study of shared clonotypes between healthy human individuals. The assay was immunoSEQ multiplex PCR, and TCRdb's table has in-frame clones only and misses some. The profile shows roughly 490,000 clones, about 80% of them singletons. Sequenced input: PBMCs. The receptor set was obtained from a woman aged 40 to 49 in good health. Some clones in this sample may be carry-over from other donors' samples.

The chain employs TRBV5-1 and TRBJ1-1; 9 nucleotides line up with TRBD1. The trim removed 1 base at V and 1 base at J, leaving 5 bases unmatched. Germline CDR1 SGHRS, CDR2 YFSETQ. The CDR3 covers 16 residues. CDR3 in amino acids: CASSLRTGVTNTEAFF. In DNA, the CDR3 is TGCGCCAGCAGCTTGCGGACAGGGGTTACGAACACTGAAGCTTTCTTT.

V and J are TRBV5-1 and TRBJ1-5, with D possibly being TRBD1 (5 bases). The CDR3 contains 14 residues. Germline assignment: CDR1 SGHRS and CDR2 YFSETQ. With 0 bases removed from V and 6 bases from J, the gap between germline ends came to 10 bases. As DNA, the CDR3 is TGCGCCAGCAGCTTGGGGGGGTTCGGTCAGCCCCAGCATTTT. Translating it yields CASSLGGFGQPQHF.

The chain employs TRBV27 and TRBJ1-2; the D is unclear. From germline, CDR1 is MNHEY and CDR2 SMNVEV (reference sequence). V lost 2 bases, J lost 5 bases, and 15 bases lay in between. This CDR3 spans 15 amino acids. The CDR3 coding sequence is TGTGCCAGCAGTTTAAGCCCCTCCGGGAGGTATGGCTACACCTTC. Translated, it gives CASSLSPSGRYGYTF.

The genes are TRBV15 and TRBJ2-5, with D unclear. The CDR3 is 14 amino acids. The V end was cut by 0 bases, the J end by 2 bases, with 7 bases between. Germline-derived CDR1 and CDR2 are LNHNV and YYDKDF (reference sequence). The CDR3: CATSRDNGQETQYF. The CDR3 bases are TGTGCCACCAGCAGAGATAATGGACAAGAGACCCAGTACTTC.

The gene calls are TRBV18 and TRBJ1-2; D gene uncertain. CDR3 length equals 15 residues. Between the trimmed V and J ends, which lost 3 bases and 2 bases, there was a span of 13 bases. Germline assignment: CDR1 KGHSH and CDR2 LQKENI. The CDR3 spells CASSPGSEVNYGYTF. CDR3 coding DNA: TGTGCCAGCTCACCGGGGTCCGAGGTAAACTATGGCTACACCTTC.

The chain employs TRBV19 and TRBJ1-1, with D perhaps TRBD1 (6 bases). This CDR3 is 12 amino acids long. In germline, CDR1 is LNHDA, CDR2 SQIVND (reference sequence). V lost 7 bases and J lost 13, with 19 bases in between. CDR3 coding DNA: TGTGCCAGTATCAGCAGGGGAAGATTTGTTTTCTTT. Its translation is CASISRGRFVFF.

For this clone: At the DNA level, this CDR3 is encoded by other sequences in the same sample as well. The rearrangement links TRBV18 to TRBJ2-2; D is ambiguous. Germline V lookup: CDR1 KGHSH, CDR2 LQKENI. The length of the CDR3 is 14 residues. Trimming took off 3 bases at V and 2 bases at J, with 7 bases between the two ends. The CDR3 nucleotides read TGTGCCAGCTCACCGCCCGGAAACACCGGGGAGCTGTTTTTT. Its protein product is CASSPPGNTGELFF.

To note about this clone: Since a much larger clone is just one base distant, this may be a read error. The chain uses TRBV7-8 and TRBJ2-7; D call uncertain. The CDR3 spans 14 residues. CDR1 and CDR2 from the germline V gene are SGHVS and FQNEAQ. Trimming removed 5 bases at V and 1 base at J, with 12 bases between. The CDR3 region is CASSRASHSYEQYF. CDR3 DNA: TGTGCCAGCAGCAGGGCTTCGCATTCCTACGAGCAGTACTTC.

The chain carries TRBV18 and TRBJ2-1, with 7 bases aligning to TRBD2. The V and J ends lost 3 bases and 1 base, in that order; junction bases with no gene match: 3. The CDR3 totals 15 residues. Germline lookup yields CDR1 KGHSH and CDR2 LQKENI. CDR3: CASSPGGGSYNEQFF. In nucleotides, the CDR3 is TGTGCCAGCTCACCCGGCGGGGGTTCCTACAATGAGCAGTTCTTC.

The V gene is TRBV11-2, the J gene TRBJ2-1, with D perhaps being TRBD1 or TRBD2 (5 bases each). Germline loops: CDR1 SGHAT, CDR2 FQNNGV. Trimming pared 6 bases from V and 10 bases from J, leaving 22 bases between. The CDR3 is 15 residues long. The CDR3 here is CASRDGTGSKREQFF. CDR3 sequence (DNA): TGTGCCAGCAGGGACGGGACGGGGAGCAAACGCGAGCAGTTCTTC.

To note about this clone: A much larger clone differs from this one at a single base, so this may be a read error. V gene TRBV6-6 combines with J gene TRBJ2-7; D remains unclear. The CDR3 is made up of 11 amino acids. The germline gives CDR1 MNHNY, CDR2 SVGAGI (reference sequence). With 5 bases removed from V and 0 bases from J, the gap between germline ends came to 2 bases. The CDR3 region is CASSTSYEQYF. CDR3 in DNA: TGTGCCAGCAGTACCTCCTACGAGCAGTACTTC.

The chain uses TRBV19 and TRBJ1-5; weak D call: TRBD1 (5 bases). V shed 5 bases and J shed 3 bases, with 8 bases lying between them. In germline, CDR1 is LNHDA, CDR2 SQIVND (reference sequence). This CDR3 has 13 amino acids. CDR3 nucleotide sequence: TGTGCCAGTAGTCGACAGAACAATCAGCCCCAGCATTTT. It specifies CASSRQNNQPQHF.

The J gene is TRBJ2-5, the V gene TRBV6-4; the D is unclear. The CDR3 is made up of 11 amino acids. CDR1 and CDR2 (germline): MRHNA, SNTAGT. V was pared by 4 bases and J by 2 bases, with 2 bases between. In DNA form, the CDR3 reads TGTGCCAGCAGTGTGCAAGAGACCCAGTACTTC. Its translation: CASSVQETQYF.

The V gene is TRBV9, the J gene TRBJ2-1; 8 nucleotides match TRBD1. The CDR3 consists of 16 residues. The ends lost 0 bases at V and 4 bases at J; junction bases unmatched: 6. Germline loops: CDR1 SGDLS, CDR2 YYNGEE. The CDR3 spells CASSVVSGGTYNEQFF. The CDR3, as DNA: TGTGCCAGCAGCGTAGTTTCAGGGGGCACTTACAATGAGCAGTTCTTC.

As DNA, the CDR3 is TGTGCCAGCAGTTTTAGATATGAGCAGTTCTTC. It specifies CASSFRYEQFF. The chain joins TRBV27 to TRBJ2-1; no definite D call. The germline V gene encodes CDR1 MNHEY and CDR2 SMNVEV (reference sequence). Trimming took 3 bases from V and 8 from J, leaving 5 bases between them. The CDR3 covers 11 residues.

The chain has TRBV6-6 and TRBJ1-2, with a weak D call TRBD1 (5 bases). V gave up 6 bases and J gave up 4 bases, with 15 bases separating them. This CDR3 contains 14 residues. Germline V gene lookup returns CDR1 MNHNY and CDR2 SVGAGI (reference sequence). The CDR3 DNA sequence: TGTGCCAGCAGGGACTTCCTCGGGGGCTATGGCTACACCTTC. Its translation is CASRDFLGGYGYTF.

The sample holds a few counts of this clone. J is TRBJ1-1 and V is TRBV11-1; no clear D. The V and J ends lost 2 bases and 3 bases respectively, with 10 bases between them. Germline CDR1 reads SGHAT; CDR2 reads FQDESV (reference sequence). The CDR3 contains 14 residues. CDR3 bases: TGTGCCAGCAGCTTACTTAGGAGGGACACTGAAGCTTTCTTT. Amino acids: CASSLLRRDTEAFF.

The rearrangement joins TRBV7-6 to TRBJ2-3; 13 bases line up with TRBD2. The CDR3 runs to 17 residues. V shed 4 bases and J 2 bases; nucleotides not matched to a gene: 6. Per germline, CDR1 SGHVS and CDR2 FNYEAQ. Here the CDR3 reads CASSSGTSGKTTDTQYF. The CDR3 bases are TGTGCCAGCAGCTCTGGGACTAGCGGGAAAACCACAGATACGCAGTATTTT.

Of note for this clone: A read error may account for a junction end that differs from germline. V is TRBV7-9 and J is TRBJ2-2, with TRBD2 matching 12 bases. The CDR3 has 19 amino acids. Germline-derived CDR1 and CDR2 are SEHNR and FQNEAQ (reference sequence). The CDR3 is CAGSLAWTTSGRDTGELFF. CDR3 coding DNA: TGTGCCGGCAGCTTAGCGTGGACGACTAGCGGGAGAGACACCGGGGAGCTGTTTTTT.

The chain employs TRBV28 and TRBJ2-3; D is possibly TRBD2 (6 bases). The CDR3 consists of 14 residues. Trimming stripped 5 bases from V and 6 bases from J, with 15 bases between. CDR1 is MDHEN and CDR2 is SYDVKM in the germline V gene. The CDR3 bases are TGTGCCAGCAGTCCCCCCCTGGCGGGGGATACGCAGTATTTT. Residues: CASSPPLAGDTQYF.

The chain employs TRBV19 and TRBJ1-5; D not resolved. The CDR3 runs 15 residues. V shed 7 bases and J shed 2 bases, with 15 bases lying between them. Germline V gene data show CDR1 as LNHDA and CDR2 as SQIVND (reference sequence). In nucleotides, the CDR3 is TGTGCCAGTAATCCCGGAGAAGCGGGCAATCAGCCCCAGCATTTT. Protein product: CASNPGEAGNQPQHF.

The chain uses TRBV19 and TRBJ2-1, with 10 positions matching TRBD2. V was clipped by 8 bases and J by 8 bases; unmatched bases: 12. Per germline, CDR1 LNHDA and CDR2 SQIVND (reference sequence). The CDR3 length is 15 residues. The CDR3 DNA sequence: TGTGCCAGTCGAGAGGCGAGCGGGAGGGCCGATGAGCAGTTCTTC. It is translated as CASREASGRADEQFF. The full variable domain, in which reference TRBV19 and TRBJ2-1 provide the parts outside the CDR3, is DGGITQSPKYLFRKEGQNVTLSCEQNLNHDAMYWYRQDPGQGLRLIYYSQIVNDFQKGDIAEGYSVSREKKESFPLTVTSAQKNPTAFYLCASREASGRADEQFFGPGTRLTVL.

The chain employs TRBV6-5 and TRBJ2-7, with unresolved D. CDR3 length: 15 amino acids. V was pared by 0 bases and J by 5 bases, with 14 bases between. Germline V gives CDR1 MNHEY, CDR2 SVGAGI. In nucleotides, the CDR3 is TGTGCCAGCAGTTACTCGACGAACGGGCTCAACGAGCAGTACTTC. Amino acids: CASSYSTNGLNEQYF.

This clone was counted a few times. The V call is TRBV27, the J call TRBJ2-7; D might be TRBD1 (5 bases). CDR1 is MNHEY, CDR2 SMNVEV, per germline (reference sequence). V shed 2 bases and J shed 3 bases, with 17 bases lying between them. The CDR3 is made up of 16 amino acids. CDR3 amino acids: CASSLAAGLTDYEQYF. In DNA form, the CDR3 reads TGTGCCAGCAGTTTAGCCGCAGGGCTGACGGACTACGAGCAGTACTTC.

The gene calls are TRBV27 and TRBJ2-1; TRBD1 matches 11 bases. CDR1 is MNHEY and CDR2 is SMNVEV in the germline V gene (reference sequence). This CDR3 has 14 residues. V dropped 8 bases and J dropped 4; count of bases not matched to a gene: 4. This chain's CDR3 is CASGQGAMYNEQFF. The DNA of the CDR3 is TGTGCCAGCGGACAGGGGGCGATGTACAATGAGCAGTTCTTC.

V is TRBV28 and J is TRBJ2-3, with 12 positions matching TRBD2. From germline, CDR1 is MDHEN and CDR2 SYDVKM. V lost 6 bases, J lost 4 bases, and 5 bases stayed unmatched. The CDR3 contains 15 residues. The CDR3 DNA is TGTGCCAGCAGACTAGCGGGAGGAGTGGCAGATACGCAGTATTTT. This encodes CASRLAGGVADTQYF.

This clone has only a few counts. The chain recombines TRBV28 with TRBJ2-1; D not certain. Germline V lookup: CDR1 MDHEN, CDR2 SYDVKM. V was clipped by 2 bases and J by 1 base, with 6 bases between them. This CDR3 spans 14 amino acids. CDR3 region: CASSLAPSYNEQFF. CDR3 DNA sequence: TGTGCCAGCAGTTTAGCGCCGTCCTACAATGAGCAGTTCTTC.

The chain uses TRBV28 and TRBJ2-2; 9 nucleotides line up with TRBD1. This CDR3 has 15 amino acids. V shed 5 bases and J 6 bases; nucleotides not matched to a gene: 7. CDR1 is MDHEN and CDR2 is SYDVKM in the germline V gene. Here the CDR3 DNA reads TGTGCCAGCAGTGCCGGGACAGGGCGCGCCGGGGAGCTGTTTTTT. Protein: CASSAGTGRAGELFF.

The CDR3 DNA sequence: TGCGCCAGCAGGTATGGGACGAACACTGAAGCTTTCTTT. This encodes CASRYGTNTEAFF. The rearrangement joins TRBV4-3 to TRBJ1-1; maybe TRBD1 (5 bases). V lost 6 bases and J 1 base, leaving 9 bases between the germline ends. The CDR3 is made up of 13 amino acids. Germline V gene data show CDR1 as LGHNA and CDR2 as YSLEER.

The V call is TRBV4-2, the J call TRBJ2-1; 11 bases are a match to TRBD2. CDR1 and CDR2 (germline): LGHNA, YNFKEQ. The CDR3 has 17 amino acids. Losses at the gene ends were 0 bases for V and 10 bases for J; bases not matched to a gene: 11. The CDR3 DNA reads as TGTGCCAGCAGCCAAGATGGGGGGACTAGCGGTATCAGAGAGCAGTTCTTC. Translating it yields CASSQDGGTSGIREQFF.

The chain links TRBV10-3 to TRBJ1-2; possibly TRBD1 for D (5 bases). The CDR3 length is 15 residues. The ends were cut back, 3 bases at V and 6 bases at J, with 17 bases in the middle. CDR1 and CDR2 from the germline V gene are ENHRY and SYGVKD. The CDR3 spells CAISDKGTENNGYTF. The CDR3, as DNA: TGTGCCATCAGTGACAAAGGGACGGAAAACAATGGCTACACCTTC.

This clone has a single count. Other DNA sequences in the sample encode the same CDR3. The gene calls are TRBV2 and TRBJ2-5; no clear D. Trimming left V 3 bases short and J 1 base short, with 6 bases between. Germline CDR1 is SNHLY and CDR2 is FYNNEI. The CDR3 covers 13 residues. The CDR3 is CASSESVQETQYF. The CDR3 DNA reads TGTGCCAGCAGTGAGAGCGTCCAAGAGACCCAGTACTTC.